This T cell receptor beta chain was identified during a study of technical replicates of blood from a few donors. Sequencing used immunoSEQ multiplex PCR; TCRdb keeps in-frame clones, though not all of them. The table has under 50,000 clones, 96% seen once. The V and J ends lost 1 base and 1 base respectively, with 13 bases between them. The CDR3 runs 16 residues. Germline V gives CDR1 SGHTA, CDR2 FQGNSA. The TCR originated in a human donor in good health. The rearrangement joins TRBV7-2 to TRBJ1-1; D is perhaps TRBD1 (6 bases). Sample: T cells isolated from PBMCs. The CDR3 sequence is CASSLDFGGRNTEAFF. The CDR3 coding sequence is TGTGCCAGCAGCTTAGATTTTGGGGGCCGGAACACTGAAGCTTTCTTT.